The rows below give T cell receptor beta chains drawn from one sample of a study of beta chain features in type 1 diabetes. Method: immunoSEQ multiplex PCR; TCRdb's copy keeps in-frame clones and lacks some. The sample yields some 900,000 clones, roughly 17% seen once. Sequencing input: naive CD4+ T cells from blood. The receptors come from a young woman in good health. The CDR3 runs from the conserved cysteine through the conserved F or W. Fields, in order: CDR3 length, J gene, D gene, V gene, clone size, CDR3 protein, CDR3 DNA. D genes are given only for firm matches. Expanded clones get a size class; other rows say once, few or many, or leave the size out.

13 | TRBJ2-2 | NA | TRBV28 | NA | CASRTGQTGELFF | TGTGCCAGCAGAACCGGACAGACCGGGGAGCTGTTTTTT
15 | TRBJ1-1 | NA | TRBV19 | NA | CASSFLMGANTEAFF | TGTGCCAGTAGTTTTCTCATGGGGGCGAACACTGAAGCTTTCTTT
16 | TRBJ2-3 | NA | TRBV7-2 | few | CASSLGGLGGGDTQYF | TGTGCCAGCAGCTTAGGAGGACTAGGAGGGGGTGATACGCAGTATTTT
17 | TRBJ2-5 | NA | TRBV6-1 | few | CASSEGWGLSRQETQYF | TGTGCCAGCAGTGAAGGGTGGGGACTGTCCAGACAAGAGACCCAGTACTTC
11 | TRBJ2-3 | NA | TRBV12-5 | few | CASGLADTQYF | TGTGCTAGTGGTTTGGCGGATACGCAGTATTTT
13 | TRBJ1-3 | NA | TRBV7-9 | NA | CASSTTAGNTIYF | TGTGCCAGCAGCACGACAGCTGGAAACACCATATATTTT
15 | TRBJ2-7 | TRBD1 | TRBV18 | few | CASSPLATGGYEQYF | TGTGCCAGCTCACCACTGGCGACAGGGGGCTACGAGCAGTACTTC
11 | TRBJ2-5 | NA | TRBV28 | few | CASSLQETQYF | TGTGCCAGCAGTTTGCAAGAGACCCAGTACTTC
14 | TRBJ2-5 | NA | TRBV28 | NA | CASSSSAGQETQYF | NA
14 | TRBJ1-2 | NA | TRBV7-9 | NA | CASGNSPGYVGYTF | TGTGCCAGTGGAAATTCGCCCGGGTACGTGGGCTACACCTTC
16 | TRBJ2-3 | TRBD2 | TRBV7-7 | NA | CASSLGLAGAADTQYF | TGTGCTAGCAGCCTGGGACTAGCGGGAGCGGCGGATACGCAGTATTTT
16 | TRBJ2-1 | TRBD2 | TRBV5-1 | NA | CASSWGTSGVYNEQFF | TGCGCCAGCAGCTGGGGGACTAGCGGGGTCTACAATGAGCAGTTCTTC
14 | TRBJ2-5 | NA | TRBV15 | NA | CATSRPGVPETQYF | TGTGCCACCAGCAGACCGGGAGTCCCAGAGACCCAGTACTTC
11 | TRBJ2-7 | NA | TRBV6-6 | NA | CASSYWYEQYF | TGTGCCAGCAGTTATTGGTACGAGCAGTACTTC
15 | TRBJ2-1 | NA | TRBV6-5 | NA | CASSYSRLGLNEQFF | TGTGCCAGCAGTTACTCGAGACTAGGTCTTAATGAGCAGTTCTTC
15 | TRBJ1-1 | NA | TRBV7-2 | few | CASSSNPTVLVEAFF | TGTGCCAGCAGCTCCAACCCTACAGTCTTAGTTGAAGCTTTCTTT
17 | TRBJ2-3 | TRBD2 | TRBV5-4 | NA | CAWSGLAGVSPTDTQYF | TGTGCCTGGTCCGGACTAGCGGGAGTGAGTCCCACAGATACGCAGTATTTT
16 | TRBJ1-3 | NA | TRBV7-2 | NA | CASSLAWGTAGNTIYF | TGTGCCAGCAGCTTAGCGTGGGGGACGGCTGGAAACACCATATATTTT
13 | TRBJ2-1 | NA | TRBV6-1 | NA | CASSQDSYNEQFF | TGTGCCAGCAGTCAGGACAGCTACAATGAGCAGTTCTTC
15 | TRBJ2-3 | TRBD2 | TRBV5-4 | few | CASSLRVAGGDTQYF | TGTGCCAGCAGCTTGAGGGTAGCGGGAGGTGATACGCAGTATTTT
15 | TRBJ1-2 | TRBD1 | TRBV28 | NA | CASRRPGQSVYGYTF | TGTGCCAGCAGGCGTCCGGGACAGAGCGTTTATGGCTACACCTTC
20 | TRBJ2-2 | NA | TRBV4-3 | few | CASSQDSGHPLGKNTGELFF | TGCGCCAGCAGCCAAGACTCGGGACACCCATTAGGGAAGAACACCGGGGAGCTGTTTTTT
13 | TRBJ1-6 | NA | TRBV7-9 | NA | CASSLEGWSPLHF | TGTGCCAGCAGCTTAGAGGGGTGGTCACCCCTCCACTTT
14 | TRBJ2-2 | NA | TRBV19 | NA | CASNGVANTGELFF | TGTGCCAGTAACGGGGTGGCGAACACCGGGGAGCTGTTTTTT
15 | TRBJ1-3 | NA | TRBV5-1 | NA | CASSLGPKIGNTIYF | TGCGCCAGCAGCTTGGGACCGAAGATCGGAAACACCATATATTTT
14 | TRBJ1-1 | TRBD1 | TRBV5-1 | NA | CASSFGDRNTEAFF | TGCGCCAGCAGCTTCGGGGACAGGAACACTGAAGCTTTCTTT
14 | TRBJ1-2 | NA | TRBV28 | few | CASSPLATVNGYTF | TGTGCCAGCAGCCCCCTTGCGACCGTGAATGGCTACACCTTC
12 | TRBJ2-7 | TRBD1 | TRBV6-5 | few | CASRLTGDEQYF | TGTGCCAGCAGATTAACAGGGGACGAGCAGTACTTC
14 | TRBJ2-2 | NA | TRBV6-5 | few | CASTKTTPAGELFF | TGTGCCAGCACCAAGACTACTCCCGCCGGGGAGCTGTTTTTT
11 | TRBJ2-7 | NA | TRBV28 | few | CASSFGGQQYF | TGTGCCAGCAGTTTTGGTGGACAACAGTACTTC
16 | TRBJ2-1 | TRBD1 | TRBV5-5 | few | CASSSRGQDSIDEQFF | TGTGCCAGCAGCTCAAGAGGACAGGATTCGATCGATGAGCAGTTCTTC
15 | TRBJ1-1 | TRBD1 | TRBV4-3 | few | CASSQDIRDRGVVFF | TGCGCCAGCAGCCAAGATATCAGGGACAGGGGTGTTGTTTTCTTT
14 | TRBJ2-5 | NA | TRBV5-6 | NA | CASSLAGSLETQYF | TGTGCCAGCAGCTTGGCAGGAAGTTTAGAGACCCAGTACTTC
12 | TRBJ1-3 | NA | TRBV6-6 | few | CASSYTRNTIYF | TGTGCCAGCAGTTATACGAGAAACACCATATATTTT
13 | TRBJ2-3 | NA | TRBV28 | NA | CASVLAATDTQYF | TGTGCCAGCGTCTTGGCTGCCACAGATACGCAGTATTTT
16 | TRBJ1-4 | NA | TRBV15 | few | CATSRKRDGTNEKLFF | TGTGCCACCAGCAGAAAGAGGGACGGAACTAATGAAAAACTGTTTTTT
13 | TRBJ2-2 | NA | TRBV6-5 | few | CASRPRSTGELFF | TGTGCCAGCCGGCCAAGGAGCACCGGGGAGCTGTTTTTT
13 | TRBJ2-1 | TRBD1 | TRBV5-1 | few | CASSRDRVDEQFF | TGCGCCAGCAGCCGGGACAGGGTAGATGAGCAGTTCTTC
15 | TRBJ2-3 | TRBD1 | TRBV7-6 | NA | CASSLGTGLGDTQYF | TGTGCCAGCAGCTTAGGGACAGGGTTAGGAGATACGCAGTATTTT
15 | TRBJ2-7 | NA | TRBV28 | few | CASSLPTGTYQKQYF | TGTGCCAGCAGTTTACCTACAGGGACCTACCAGAAGCAGTACTTC
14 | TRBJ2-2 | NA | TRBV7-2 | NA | CASSLGRNTGELFF | TGTGCCAGCAGCTTGGGGAGGAACACCGGGGAGCTGTTTTTT
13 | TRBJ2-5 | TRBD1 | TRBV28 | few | CASRRQGQETQYF | TGTGCCAGCAGACGACAGGGTCAAGAGACCCAGTACTTC
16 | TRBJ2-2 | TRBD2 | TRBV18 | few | CASSPGTSGSTGELFF | TGTGCCAGCTCACCGGGGACTAGCGGGAGCACCGGGGAGCTGTTTTTT
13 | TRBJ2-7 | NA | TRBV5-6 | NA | CASSLVGRDDLYF | TGTGCCAGCAGCTTGGTCGGCAGGGATGATTTGTACTTC
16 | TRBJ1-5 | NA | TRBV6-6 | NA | CASSPPGGVVNQPQHF | TGTGCCAGCAGTCCCCCTGGGGGCGTCGTCAATCAGCCCCAGCATTTT
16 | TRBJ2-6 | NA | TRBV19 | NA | CASKTGFRSGANVLTF | TGTGCCAGTAAGACAGGTTTCCGGTCTGGGGCCAACGTCCTGACTTTC
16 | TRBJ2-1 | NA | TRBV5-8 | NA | CASTHRGSRVYNEQFF | TGTGCCAGCACACACCGGGGGAGTAGAGTTTACAATGAGCAGTTCTTC
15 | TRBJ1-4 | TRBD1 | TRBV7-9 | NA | CASSPFGDRVEKLFF | TGTGCCAGCAGCCCGTTCGGGGACAGGGTTGAAAAACTGTTTTTT
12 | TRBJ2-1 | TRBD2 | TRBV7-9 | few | CASSLGRERRFF | TGTGCCAGCAGCTTAGGGCGGGAGAGGCGGTTCTTC
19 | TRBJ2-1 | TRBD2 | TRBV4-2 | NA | CASSQTGLAGPRGDNEQFF | TGTGCCAGCAGCCAAACAGGACTAGCGGGACCCCGGGGGGATAATGAGCAGTTCTTC
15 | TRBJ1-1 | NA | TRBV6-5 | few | CASSYSGQMNTEAFF | TGTGCCAGCAGTTACTCTGGACAGATGAACACTGAAGCTTTCTTT
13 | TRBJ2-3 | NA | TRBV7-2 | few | CASSPLGPDTQYF | TGTGCCAGCAGCCCGCTAGGGCCAGATACGCAGTATTTT
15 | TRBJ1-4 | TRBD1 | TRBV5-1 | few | CASSARLDRDEKLFF | TGCGCCAGCAGCGCAAGACTCGACAGGGATGAAAAACTGTTTTTT
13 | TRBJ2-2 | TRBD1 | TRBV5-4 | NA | CASSLPTGRELFF | TGTGCCAGCAGCTTACCGACAGGGCGGGAGCTGTTTTTT
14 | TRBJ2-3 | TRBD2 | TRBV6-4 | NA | CASSPGLLTDTQYF | TGTGCCAGCAGTCCGGGACTACTCACAGATACGCAGTATTTT
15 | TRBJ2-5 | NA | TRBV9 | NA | CASSVAWIAGETQYF | TGTGCCAGCAGCGTAGCGTGGATAGCCGGGGAGACCCAGTACTTC
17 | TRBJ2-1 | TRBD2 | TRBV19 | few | CASRTSGRTWTYNEQFF | TGTGCCAGCCGAACTAGCGGAAGGACCTGGACCTACAATGAGCAGTTCTTC
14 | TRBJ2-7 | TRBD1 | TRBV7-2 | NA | CASSPGTGNYEQYF | TGTGCCAGCAGCCCTGGGACAGGGAACTACGAGCAGTACTTC